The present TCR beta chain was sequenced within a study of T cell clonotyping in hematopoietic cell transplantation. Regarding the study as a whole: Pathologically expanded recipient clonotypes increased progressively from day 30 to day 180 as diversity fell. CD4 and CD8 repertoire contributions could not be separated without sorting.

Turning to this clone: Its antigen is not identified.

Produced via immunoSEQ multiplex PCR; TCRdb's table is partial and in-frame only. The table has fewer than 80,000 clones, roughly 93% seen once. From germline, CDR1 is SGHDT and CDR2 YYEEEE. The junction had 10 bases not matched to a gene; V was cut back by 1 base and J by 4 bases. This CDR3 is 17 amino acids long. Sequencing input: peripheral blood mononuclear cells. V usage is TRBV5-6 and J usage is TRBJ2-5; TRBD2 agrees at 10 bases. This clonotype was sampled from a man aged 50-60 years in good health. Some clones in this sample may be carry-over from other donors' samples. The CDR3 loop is CASSLFGLAGVGETQYF. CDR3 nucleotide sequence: TGTGCCAGCAGCTTGTTCGGGCTAGCGGGAGTAGGAGAGACCCAGTACTTC.